The entry below describes one T cell receptor beta chain. The clone's antigen remains unknown. No per-base quality is available; no much larger clone lies one base away. Trimming takes 5 bases from V and 7 bases from J, and the germline ends sit 16 bases apart. The germline V gene (reference sequence) provides CDR1 SGHNT and CDR2 YYREEE. Counted from cysteine to phenylalanine, this CDR3 has 13 amino acids. Only CDR3 DNA remains: 39 bases, in frame from the first base. Using the deep immunoSEQ assay, TCR CDR3 regions were amplified from genomic DNA by multiplex PCR. Extracted genomic DNA from each cell subset was spread evenly across all wells of several immunoSEQ 96-well plates, with each plate serving as a replicate. For sorted subsets, each replicate PCR was loaded with roughly 190 ng genomic DNA, equivalent to 30,000 or so T cell genomes. The purified libraries were quantified using a Qubit 3.0 fluorometer, sized with a Bioanalyzer 2100, and then quantified again using the KAPA Library Quantification kit. Every immunoSEQ 96-well plate was sequenced on a separate single-read 150-cycle Illumina NextSeq 550 flow cell. The paper's processing steps were these. The immunoSEQ output contained only junctional sequences without quality scores, so filtering could not match that applied to full-length reads. To assign V/J genes and CDR3, sequences were annotated against IMGT germline references using PyIR, a Python wrapper for IgBLAST v1.9. Reads were removed for weak V/J assignments (E-value above 1e-6), missing CDR3, stop codons, out-of-frame junctions, or ambiguous translated residues. V3J clonotypes were defined by identical inferred V gene, J gene, and CDR3 amino acid sequence. To compute the percentage overlap between repertoires, the number of shared unique clonotypes was divided by the size of the smaller repertoire. Richness of each repertoire was evaluated using RTK rarefaction, the Chao1 estimator, and Recon v2.1 estimates of unobserved clonotypes. Generation probabilities were computed with OLGA for all TCRbeta clonotypes obtained by the gDNA method from several donors. Drawn from immuneACCESS, this table holds only the in-frame rearrangements with V and J called that TCRdb kept. Clones are partly lost; checked studies trace under half to an unresolved V gene and leave the rest unexplained. The V and J calls and clone size are taken from that table; D and trimming were inferred from the DNA. The sample table lists approximately 1.5 million clones, about 98.5% of them with a count of one. The ten largest clones add up to 0.36% of the sample.

The sample belongs to a study of shared clonotypes between healthy human individuals (dated by TCRdb to 2020 to 2021). As for the study more broadly: A few men and two women, aged 18 to 49 years, made up the cohort. For each donor, CD4 naive and CD4 memory were each run on three plates, CD8 naive on two plates, and CD8 memory on one plate. The study deeply sequenced blood TCR repertoires of five healthy adults to estimate repertoire size and the extent of clonotype sharing between individuals. Different laboratories and diverse techniques were used to prepare libraries and sequence TCR repertoires, to increase sequencing depth and limit assay-specific biases. Per donor, leukapheresis produced somewhere between about 0.94 and 8.9 billion PBMCs.

Healthy HIV-negative adults with no recently reported acute infections or vaccinations were included as donors. Every donor was a Caucasian adult residing in Nashville, Tennessee, USA. CD4+ T cells were enriched by magnetic negative selection; naive cells were then positively selected on CD45RA, and the negative fraction formed the memory subset. Blood was collected by leukapheresis, and PBMCs were isolated by Ficoll-Histopaque density gradient centrifugation and then cryopreserved in liquid nitrogen vapor phase. Purity and quantity of every magnetically sorted T cell population were checked by analytical flow cytometry. Genomic DNA was isolated from every sorted fraction and measured by UV absorbance on a Nanodrop 2000c. Study-wide conclusions, independent of this receptor: The genetic and exposure-history diversity represented was limited by the small number of donors. Compared with non-shared clonotypes, clonotypes shared by all four sorted-subset donors had higher generation probabilities. Estimated clonotype richness was generally larger for naive than for memory subsets. Only blood was sampled, and tissue TCR repertoires likely differ from those in blood. Sharing across a few donors was observed for about 5% of naive CD4, 3% to 4% of naive CD8, 2% to 2.5% of memory CD4, and less than 0.45% of memory CD8 clonotypes. Based on pairwise subsampling, the degree of clonotype sharing among donors was expected to be affected by sequencing depth. Even with the large sequencing depth, rarefaction of the sorted-subset datasets indicated that sequencing was incomplete.

The V and J genes are TRBV5-4 and TRBJ2-7; the D gene identity is not certain. The sequence was obtained from a man aged 25 to 45 in good health. The sequenced sample was naive CD4+ T cells sorted from blood. The sample's cell subset or site label, decoded: CD45RA+ positively selected. The DNA reads TGTGCCAGCAGAGAAGGGCCGGGTCGGGAGCAGTACTTC. Its amino acids are CASREGPGREQYF.